Listed here are 30 T cell receptor beta chains from one sample, sequenced in a study of blood T cell repertoires in COVID-19 (dated by TCRdb to 2020 to 2022). Libraries were constructed by the immunoSEQ multiplex PCR assay. TCRdb obtained this table from immuneACCESS and retained in-frame rearrangements with V and J assigned. These tables miss some clones; where compared with another copy, unresolved V genes account for less than half of the shortfall, and the remainder is unexplained. This sample holds about 280,000 clones; 85% were observed only once. The ten most abundant clones make up approximately 5.1% of the sample. The sample taken for sequencing was peripheral blood. The receptors derive from a man aged 45 to 65 with active or convalescent COVID-19.

The V call is TRBV11-3, the J call TRBJ2-2, with TRBD2 matching over 8 bases. The CDR3 runs 17 residues. Germline CDR1 and CDR2: SGHNT and YENEEA. V lost 3 bases and J lost 0; bases outside the gene matches: 6. This CDR3 reads CASSFHGGGPNTGELFF. The DNA of the CDR3 is TGTGCCAGCAGCTTTCATGGCGGGGGGCCGAACACCGGGGAGCTGTTTTTT.

This chain joins TRBV2 and TRBJ2-1; D not resolved. The CDR3 is 12 amino acids. Trimming removed 7 bases at V and 8 bases at J, with 12 bases between. The V gene's germline CDR1 is SNHLY and CDR2 FYNNEI. In DNA form, the CDR3 reads TGTGCCAGCACCGCCCAGATTCATGAGCAGTTCTTC. Translating it yields CASTAQIHEQFF.

The rearrangement links TRBV9 to TRBJ2-3, with 9 bases that match TRBD2. The V segment lost 2 bases and the J segment 5 bases; nucleotides outside the gene matches: 9. This CDR3 is built from 16 residues. Germline V CDR1 and CDR2: SGDLS, YYNGEE. The CDR3 bases are TGTGCCAGCAGCGTGGGAGCGGGAGGTTTCGGAGATACGCAGTATTTT. Protein sequence: CASSVGAGGFGDTQYF. The whole variable domain, remainder taken from reference TRBV9 and TRBJ2-3, is DSGVTQTPKHLITATGQRVTLRCSPRSGDLSVYWYQQSLDQGLQFLIQYYNGEERAKGNILERFSAQQFPDLHSELNLSSLELGDSALYFCASSVGAGGFGDTQYFGPGTRLTVL.

The rearrangement joins TRBV5-4 to TRBJ1-1, with D unresolved. V was trimmed by 2 bases and J by 1 base, leaving 9 bases between them. CDR3 length: 14 residues. Germline V gives CDR1 SGHNT, CDR2 YYREEE (reference sequence). CDR3 in amino acids: CASSLGPGNTEAFF. The DNA for the CDR3 is TGTGCCAGCAGCTTAGGTCCGGGGAACACTGAAGCTTTCTTT.

The chain joins TRBV28 to TRBJ2-5; TRBD2 agrees at 10 bases. With 6 bases clipped from V and 5 bases from J, the junction kept 15 bases outside the gene matches. The CDR3 is 17 residues long. Germline loops: CDR1 MDHEN, CDR2 SYDVKM. CDR3 protein: CASSRGGASGSLETQYF. The CDR3 DNA is TGTGCCAGCAGCCGAGGCGGAGCTAGCGGGAGTCTGGAGACCCAGTACTTC.

J is TRBJ1-6 and V is TRBV27; D is ambiguous. This CDR3 has 15 residues. Trimming removed 3 bases at V and 5 bases at J, with 11 bases between. Germline CDR1 MNHEY, CDR2 SMNVEV (reference sequence). The CDR3 spells CASSLGTTNNSPLHF. In DNA form, the CDR3 reads TGTGCCAGCAGTTTGGGCACGACAAATAATTCACCCCTCCACTTT.

This clone showed up just once. The CDR3 DNA is TGTGCCAGCAGTGAAATGCTAGCGGGAGCCTTGTCGAGCTCCTACAATGAGCAGTTCTTC. Translating it yields CASSEMLAGALSSSYNEQFF. The chain employs TRBV2 and TRBJ2-1, with 10 bases that match TRBD2. The V segment lost 2 bases and the J segment 0 bases; nucleotides outside the gene matches: 13. Germline V CDR1 and CDR2: SNHLY, FYNNEI. The CDR3 is 20 residues long.

Notes on this clone: At one end, the junction sequence differs from germline, possibly due to a read error. The rearrangement joins TRBV7-7 to TRBJ2-1, with TRBD2 as a possible D gene (7 bases). The CDR3 sequence is 16 residues long. CDR1 is SSHAT and CDR2 is FNYEAQ in the germline V gene (reference sequence). The CDR3 here is CASSLGGAGAQNEQFF. DNA of the CDR3: TGTGCTAGCAGCTTAGGGGGGGCGGGAGCGCAAAATGAGCAGTTCTTC.

This clone was observed once. CDR3 in amino acids: CASSLEPRDGYTF. CDR3 in DNA: TGCGCCAGCAGCCTCGAGCCACGGGATGGCTACACCTTC. J is TRBJ1-2 and V is TRBV5-1; no clear D gene. Trimming took off 4 bases at V and 6 bases at J, with 13 bases between the two ends. The germline gives CDR1 SGHRS, CDR2 YFSETQ. The CDR3 covers 13 residues.

The chain employs TRBV9 and TRBJ2-2; D is perhaps TRBD1 (5 bases). Trimming shortened V by 3 bases and J by 3 bases, and 6 bases separated the two germline ends. CDR1 and CDR2 (germline): SGDLS, YYNGEE. The CDR3 contains 13 residues. The CDR3 loop reads CASSATDTGELFF. The CDR3 nucleotides read TGTGCCAGCAGCGCGACAGACACCGGGGAGCTGTTTTTT. The whole variable domain, filled in from reference TRBV9 and TRBJ2-2, reads DSGVTQTPKHLITATGQRVTLRCSPRSGDLSVYWYQQSLDQGLQFLIQYYNGEERAKGNILERFSAQQFPDLHSELNLSSLELGDSALYFCASSATDTGELFFGEGSRLTVL.

The CDR3 region has the DNA TGTGCCAGCAGCCCAGGAGGGGGCGGAGGTGAAGCTTTCTTT. Residues: CASSPGGGGGEAFF. The V call is TRBV5-6, the J call TRBJ1-1; 7 bases are a match to TRBD1. The CDR3 is 14 amino acids. CDR1 is SGHDT, CDR2 YYEEEE, per germline. J gave up 7 bases and V 4 bases, and 10 bases lay outside the gene matches.

J is TRBJ1-4 and V is TRBV4-1; D unclear. The V gene lost 4 bases and the J gene lost 5 bases, with 14 bases spanning the gap. The germline gives CDR1 MGHRA, CDR2 YSYEKL. The CDR3 runs to 15 residues. CDR3 nucleotides: TGCGCCAGCAGCCCACGCGGGATGCCGAATGAAAAACTGTTTTTT. Amino acids: CASSPRGMPNEKLFF.

V gene TRBV4-3 combines with J gene TRBJ1-2, with 7 bases fitting TRBD1. CDR1 and CDR2 from the germline V gene are LGHNA and YSLEER. The ends lost 6 bases at V and 2 bases at J; junction bases unmatched: 9. This CDR3 region has 15 residues. DNA of the CDR3: TGCGCCAGCAGTCAAAGCCCACAGGGGAACTATGGCTACACCTTC. This translates into CASSQSPQGNYGYTF.

The chain links TRBV4-2 to TRBJ2-3; 11 nucleotides align to TRBD2. J was trimmed by 7 bases and V by 4 bases; bases with no gene match: 10. The CDR3 covers 16 residues. In germline, CDR1 is LGHNA, CDR2 YNFKEQ. CDR3: CASSLTLAGDSNTQYF. CDR3 in DNA: TGTGCCAGCAGCCTCACACTAGCGGGAGATTCGAATACGCAGTATTTT.

This clone was counted between two and nine times. The chain carries TRBV6-1 and TRBJ1-3; 12 bases fit TRBD1. J gave up 2 bases and V 4 bases, and 3 bases lay outside the gene matches. The germline V gene has CDR1 MNHNS and CDR2 SASEGT. The CDR3 sequence is 16 residues long. In nucleotides, the CDR3 is TGTGCCAGCAGTGGAGGGACAGGGGGCACTGGAAACACCATATATTTT. Amino acid sequence: CASSGGTGGTGNTIYF.

The V call is TRBV25-1, the J call TRBJ1-2; the D gene is possibly TRBD1 (6 bases). The germline V gene encodes CDR1 MGHDK and CDR2 SYGVNS. Trimming stripped 8 bases from V and 4 bases from J, with 11 bases between. This CDR3 has 12 amino acids. The CDR3 DNA reads TGTGCCAGCTCGAAGGGGGTCTATGGCTACACCTTC. Encoded protein: CASSKGVYGYTF.

J is TRBJ2-1 and V is TRBV30; a weak D match, TRBD2 (5 bases). Per germline, CDR1 GTSNPN and CDR2 SVGIG (reference sequence). V lost 4 bases, J lost 8 bases, and 21 bases lay in between. CDR3 size: 15 residues. The CDR3 region has the DNA TGTGCCTGGAAGAGGCGGGTGCTAGCTCGACATGAGCAGTTCTTC. This encodes CAWKRRVLARHEQFF.

The chain recombines TRBV11-3 with TRBJ2-1, with D tentatively TRBD1 (5 bases). The V gene's germline CDR1 is SGHNT and CDR2 YENEEA. This CDR3 spans 15 amino acids. Trimming took off 2 bases at V and 7 bases at J, with 15 bases between the two ends. The CDR3 region has the DNA TGTGCCAGCAGCTTAAGCCGTGCAGGGTTTAATGAGCAGTTCTTC. Protein: CASSLSRAGFNEQFF. Full variable domain (rest looked up from reference TRBV11-3 and TRBJ2-1): EAGVVQSPRYKIIEKKQPVAFWCNPISGHNTLYWYLQNLGQGPELLIRYENEEAVDDSQLPKDRFSAERLKGVDSTLKIQPAELGDSAVYLCASSLSRAGFNEQFFGPGTRLTVL.

The chain combines TRBV6-1 with TRBJ1-1, with unresolved D. Germline loops: CDR1 MNHNS, CDR2 SASEGT. Trimming pared 0 bases from V and 2 bases from J, leaving 10 bases between. This CDR3 comprises 15 residues. The CDR3 is CASSEAYGANTEAFF. The CDR3, as DNA: TGTGCCAGCAGTGAAGCTTATGGAGCAAACACTGAAGCTTTCTTT.

V and J are TRBV6-5 and TRBJ2-1; TRBD2 aligns across 8 bases. The ends lost 6 bases at V and 5 bases at J; junction bases unmatched: 6. Per germline, CDR1 MNHEY and CDR2 SVGAGI. This CDR3 has 14 residues. The CDR3 DNA follows: TGTGCCAGCAGGCCGGGAGGGATGGACAATGAGCAGTTCTTC. Its translation: CASRPGGMDNEQFF.

This chain links TRBV6-6 with TRBJ1-1, with D tentatively TRBD1 (5 bases). Germline V gives CDR1 MNHNY, CDR2 SVGAGI (reference sequence). The V gene lost 6 bases and the J gene lost 6 bases, with 17 bases spanning the gap. This CDR3 has 14 residues. The CDR3 region has the DNA TGTGCCAGCAGCCGCGCGGGGGATGGGGCTGAAGCTTTCTTT. Translation gives CASSRAGDGAEAFF.

This clone was recorded a few times. The chain recombines TRBV15 with TRBJ2-1; 11 bases align to TRBD2. Germline lookup yields CDR1 LNHNV and CDR2 YYDKDF (reference sequence). The trim removed 4 bases at V and 15 bases at J, leaving 14 bases unmatched. This CDR3 has 15 residues. The CDR3 coding sequence is TGTGCCACCAGCATCACTGAACTAACTAGCGGGAGAATGTTCTTC. Translated: CATSITELTSGRMFF.

This clone was detected only a few times. The rearrangement joins TRBV30 to TRBJ1-1; a possible D gene is TRBD1 (5 bases). The V and J ends lost 2 bases and 4 bases respectively, with 14 bases between them. Per the germline V gene, CDR1 is GTSNPN and CDR2 is SVGIG (reference sequence). This CDR3 has 14 amino acids. Here the CDR3 reads CAWSPPTGGTEAFF. CDR3 nucleotides: TGTGCCTGGAGTCCTCCCACCGGGGGCACTGAAGCTTTCTTT.

The chain joins TRBV19 to TRBJ1-5, with D possibly being TRBD1 (5 bases). V was trimmed by 4 bases and J by 5 bases, leaving 21 bases between them. The CDR3 loop spans 17 amino acids. Per the germline V gene, CDR1 is LNHDA and CDR2 is SQIVND (reference sequence). The CDR3: CASSKIGHIPSDQPQHF. The CDR3 DNA reads TGTGCCAGTAGTAAGATTGGACACATCCCAAGCGATCAGCCCCAGCATTTT.

This clone was counted only a few times. The rearrangement uses TRBV9 and TRBJ2-2, with 11 bases aligning to TRBD2. Germline V gives CDR1 SGDLS, CDR2 YYNGEE. The CDR3 has 20 amino acids. Unmatched junction bases numbered 14, after V lost 4 bases and J lost 0 bases. The chain's CDR3 is CASSPRGTSGPAPNTGELFF. The CDR3 coding sequence is TGTGCCAGCAGCCCGCGAGGGACTAGCGGTCCAGCCCCGAACACCGGGGAGCTGTTTTTT.

The chain carries TRBV18 and TRBJ2-2, with D possibly TRBD2 on 6 matching bases. CDR1 and CDR2 (germline): KGHSH, LQKENI. Trimming removed 0 bases at V and 1 base at J, with 9 bases between. The CDR3 contains 16 residues. The CDR3 loop is CASSPPGGKNTGELFF. Here the CDR3 DNA reads TGTGCCAGCTCACCACCGGGAGGAAAGAACACCGGGGAGCTGTTTTTT.

The chain uses TRBV7-9 and TRBJ2-1, with 7 bases that match TRBD1. CDR1 SEHNR and CDR2 FQNEAQ come from the germline V gene (reference sequence). J was trimmed by 9 bases and V by 1 base; bases with no gene match: 3. This CDR3 has 13 residues. CDR3: CASSLDRGSEQFF. The CDR3 DNA sequence: TGTGCCAGCAGCTTAGACAGGGGTAGTGAGCAGTTCTTC.

This chain links TRBV19 with TRBJ1-5; 7 bases align to TRBD1. Germline values: CDR1 LNHDA, CDR2 SQIVND (reference sequence). J lost 4 bases, V lost 5 bases, and 5 bases had no gene match. The CDR3 is 14 amino acids. CDR3 sequence: CASSAGTANQPQHF. The CDR3, as DNA: TGTGCCAGTAGTGCGGGGACAGCTAATCAGCCCCAGCATTTT.

The chain's CDR3 is CASSPGTGDNSPLHF. As DNA, the CDR3 is TGTGCCAGCAGCCCCGGGACAGGGGATAATTCACCCCTCCACTTT. The rearrangement links TRBV7-9 to TRBJ1-6; 10 positions agree with TRBD1. The V segment lost 5 bases and the J segment 5 bases; nucleotides outside the gene matches: 3. The germline V gene encodes CDR1 SEHNR and CDR2 FQNEAQ (reference sequence). The CDR3 consists of 15 residues.

The chain joins TRBV5-4 to TRBJ1-1, with D perhaps matching TRBD1 (6 bases). CDR3 length: 15 residues. The germline V gene has CDR1 SGHNT and CDR2 YYREEE (reference sequence). Trimming shortened V by 3 bases and J by 1 base, and 13 bases separated the two germline ends. This CDR3 reads CASSSALTGNTEAFF. The CDR3 region has the DNA TGTGCCAGCAGCTCCGCCCTGACAGGGAACACTGAAGCTTTCTTT.